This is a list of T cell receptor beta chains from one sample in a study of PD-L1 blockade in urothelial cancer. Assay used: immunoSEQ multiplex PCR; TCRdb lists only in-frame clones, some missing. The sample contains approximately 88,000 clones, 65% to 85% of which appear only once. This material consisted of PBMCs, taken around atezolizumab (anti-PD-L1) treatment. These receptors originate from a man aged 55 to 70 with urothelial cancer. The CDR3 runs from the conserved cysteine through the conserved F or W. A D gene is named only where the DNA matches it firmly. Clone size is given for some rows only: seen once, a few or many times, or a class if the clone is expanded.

CDR3aa: CASSLEEQPQHF
CDR3nt: TGTGCCAGCAGCTTAGAAGAGCAGCCCCAGCATTTT
len: 12
abundance: -
j_gene: TRBJ1-5
d_gene: -
v_gene: TRBV7-2

CDR3aa: CASKVDNSGNTIYF
CDR3nt: TGTGCCAGCAAGGTGGACAACTCTGGAAACACCATATATTTT
len: 14
abundance: -
j_gene: TRBJ1-3
d_gene: -
v_gene: TRBV6-1

CDR3aa: CASSVDRGITNTQYF
CDR3nt: TGTGCCAGCAGCGTGGACAGGGGAATTACAAATACGCAGTATTTT
len: 15
abundance: -
j_gene: TRBJ2-3
d_gene: TRBD1
v_gene: TRBV9

CDR3aa: CASWTVSGNTIYF
CDR3nt: TGTGCCAGCTGGACAGTCTCTGGAAACACCATATATTTT
len: 13
abundance: -
j_gene: TRBJ1-3
d_gene: -
v_gene: TRBV6-1

CDR3aa: CASSGGGDDTEAFF
CDR3nt: TGTGCCAGTAGTGGAGGGGGGGATGACACTGAAGCTTTCTTT
len: 14
abundance: once
j_gene: TRBJ1-1
d_gene: -
v_gene: TRBV19

CDR3aa: CASSQTGGGYTF
CDR3nt: TGTGCCAGCAGTCAAACAGGGGGAGGCTACACCTTC
len: 12
abundance: few
j_gene: TRBJ1-2
d_gene: TRBD1
v_gene: TRBV2

CDR3aa: CASSVPGQLSWHEQFF
CDR3nt: TGTGCCAGCAGTGTACCGGGACAACTTTCATGGCATGAGCAGTTCTTC
len: 16
abundance: -
j_gene: TRBJ2-1
d_gene: -
v_gene: TRBV27

CDR3aa: CASRESGQVYNEQFF
CDR3nt: TGTGCCAGCAGAGAATCGGGACAGGTGTACAATGAGCAGTTCTTC
len: 15
abundance: -
j_gene: TRBJ2-1
d_gene: TRBD1
v_gene: TRBV6-5

CDR3aa: CASSNRAYQPQHF
CDR3nt: TGTGCCAGCAGTAACAGGGCTTATCAGCCCCAGCATTTT
len: 13
abundance: -
j_gene: TRBJ1-5
d_gene: -
v_gene: TRBV2

CDR3aa: CAWSVRAYNEQFF
CDR3nt: TGTGCCTGGAGTGTACGAGCCTACAATGAGCAGTTCTTC
len: 13
abundance: -
j_gene: TRBJ2-1
d_gene: -
v_gene: TRBV30

CDR3aa: CASSTGQGFSEKLFF
CDR3nt: TGTGCCAGTAGTACGGGACAGGGGTTTTCTGAAAAACTGTTTTTT
len: 15
abundance: -
j_gene: TRBJ1-4
d_gene: TRBD1
v_gene: TRBV19

CDR3aa: CATSSVSPGGIGELFF
CDR3nt: TGTGCCACCTCGAGTGTCTCCCCAGGAGGGATCGGGGAGCTGTTTTTT
len: 16
abundance: -
j_gene: TRBJ2-2
d_gene: -
v_gene: TRBV28

CDR3aa: CASSLRGFQETQYF
CDR3nt: TGTGCCAGCAGTTTGCGGGGGTTCCAAGAGACCCAGTACTTC
len: 14
abundance: -
j_gene: TRBJ2-5
d_gene: TRBD2
v_gene: TRBV28

CDR3aa: CASRETSGRGDTQYF
CDR3nt: TGTGCCAGCAGGGAGACTAGCGGGAGAGGAGATACGCAGTATTTT
len: 15
abundance: -
j_gene: TRBJ2-3
d_gene: TRBD2
v_gene: TRBV2

CDR3aa: CASSGGQGISPLHF
CDR3nt: TGTGCCAGTAGTGGCGGACAGGGTATTTCACCCCTCCACTTT
len: 14
abundance: -
j_gene: TRBJ1-6
d_gene: TRBD1
v_gene: TRBV19

CDR3aa: CASSAKGLHTEAFF
CDR3nt: TGTGCCAGCAGTGCTAAGGGGCTACACACTGAAGCTTTCTTT
len: 14
abundance: -
j_gene: TRBJ1-1
d_gene: -
v_gene: TRBV2

CDR3aa: CAWSDNGRVTYF
CDR3nt: TGTGCCTGGAGTGATAATGGGAGGGTCACGTACTTC
len: 12
abundance: few
j_gene: TRBJ2-7
d_gene: TRBD2
v_gene: TRBV30

CDR3aa: CASSRGVGASGANVLTF
CDR3nt: TGTGCCAGTAGTAGGGGGGTAGGGGCCTCTGGGGCCAACGTCCTGACTTTC
len: 17
abundance: few
j_gene: TRBJ2-6
d_gene: -
v_gene: TRBV19

CDR3aa: CASQSVRRTEAFF
CDR3nt: TGTGCCAGCCAATCTGTCAGGCGCACTGAAGCTTTCTTT
len: 13
abundance: -
j_gene: TRBJ1-1
d_gene: -
v_gene: TRBV19